Sequencing of this TCR beta chain was carried out in a study of T cells after yellow fever vaccination. Broader study findings: On re-exposure, the response was weaker but peaked faster, at day 5 versus 15. Contaminating bulk clonotypes could be abundant in FACS-sorted repertoires. Once the booster was given, most primary-vaccination clones reappeared, at about 97% for CD4 and approximately 88% for CD8.

Trimming took 5 bases from V and 5 from J; bases not matched to a gene: 9. This CDR3 comprises 14 residues. UMIs and a universal primer site were added when TCR cDNA was made by 5'RACE template switching. TCRdb ran MiXCR on the 5' RACE reads and lists one entry per CDR3 protein. The table has 250,000 to 400,000 distinct CDR3 sequences, approximately 4.5% seen once; the top ten hold roughly a fifth. There are many counts of this clonotype. Its antigen remains unidentified. This sequence joins TRBV12-3 or TRBV12-4 and TRBJ2-7; TRBD1 matches 7 bases. The starting material was PBMCs, obtained 15 days after the yellow fever booster vaccination. This TCR was recovered from a man between 18 and 29 years old who received the YFV17D yellow fever vaccine. CDR3 nucleotides: TGTGCCAGCAGTGCCTCGACAGGGAGCAACGAGCAGTACTTC. This sequence encodes CASSASTGSNEQYF.